The rows below give T cell receptor beta chains drawn from one sample of a study of patients and donors after allogeneic stem cell transplantation. From the RT-PCR reads, TCRdb called clonotypes with MiXCR, one entry per CDR3 protein. This sample has 85,000 to 90,000 distinct CDR3 sequences; around 46% occur once, and the top ten carry 50% to 75%. The sequenced sample consisted of blood, either unsorted or a sorted T cell fraction (not recorded which). The source of these receptors is a human donor who was either an allogeneic HSCT recipient or a stem cell or donor lymphocyte infusion donor (not recorded which). It is not recorded whose cells these are; they may come from a transplant donor. Each CDR3 is given with its conserved first and last residue. The D gene is left open where the match is weak. Expanded clones get a size class; other rows say once, few or many, or leave the size out.

CDR3aa: CASSYSNYRQANTEAFF
CDR3nt: TGTGCCAGCAGTTACTCGAATTACCGCCAGGCCAACACTGAAGCTTTCTTT
abundance: -
v_gene: TRBV6-5
d_gene: -
j_gene: TRBJ1-1

CDR3aa: CATSRDVSQPQHF
CDR3nt: TGTGCCACCAGCAGAGATGTGTCGCAGCCCCAGCATTTT
abundance: -
v_gene: TRBV15
d_gene: -
j_gene: TRBJ1-5

CDR3aa: CSASGTTFYNEQFF
CDR3nt: TGCAGTGCTAGTGGGACTACCTTTTACAATGAGCAGTTCTTC
abundance: once
v_gene: TRBV20-1
d_gene: TRBD2
j_gene: TRBJ2-1

CDR3aa: CSAHVDRLPAGQPQHF
CDR3nt: TGCAGTGCCCACGTGGACAGACTTCCTGCCGGTCAGCCCCAGCATTTT
abundance: -
v_gene: TRBV20-1
d_gene: -
j_gene: TRBJ1-5

CDR3aa: CASSLGLSSYNEQFF
CDR3nt: TGCGCCAGCAGCTTGGGGCTTAGTTCCTACAATGAGCAGTTCTTC
abundance: -
v_gene: TRBV5-1
d_gene: -
j_gene: TRBJ2-1

CDR3aa: CSANDRTGAQPQHF
CDR3nt: TGCAGTGCTAATGATAGGACAGGGGCTCAGCCCCAGCATTTT
abundance: -
v_gene: TRBV20-1
d_gene: TRBD1
j_gene: TRBJ1-5

CDR3aa: CASSYSFGTEAFF
CDR3nt: TGTGCCAGCAGCTACTCCTTTGGCACTGAAGCTTTCTTT
abundance: -
v_gene: TRBV7-6
d_gene: -
j_gene: TRBJ1-1

CDR3aa: CASSLGGQLRYF
CDR3nt: TGTGCCAGCAGCTTAGGAGGACAGTTGCGGTACTTC
abundance: -
v_gene: TRBV7-2
d_gene: -
j_gene: TRBJ2-5

CDR3aa: CASSKQQGPVYGYTF
CDR3nt: TGTGCCAGCAGCAAACAGCAGGGGCCGGTCTATGGCTACACCTTC
abundance: once
v_gene: TRBV6-5
d_gene: -
j_gene: TRBJ1-2

CDR3aa: CASRLGPTGYGYTF
CDR3nt: TGTGCCAGCAGACTGGGACCTACTGGCTATGGCTACACCTTC
abundance: few
v_gene: TRBV28
d_gene: -
j_gene: TRBJ1-2

CDR3aa: CASSLSFVRGPGSPLHF
CDR3nt: TGTGCCAGCAGCTTAAGTTTCGTCAGGGGGCCGGGCTCACCCCTCCACTTT
abundance: few
v_gene: TRBV7-2
d_gene: TRBD1
j_gene: TRBJ1-6

CDR3aa: CASSRTGDYSNQPQHF
CDR3nt: TGTGCCAGTAGCCGGACAGGGGATTATAGCAATCAGCCCCAGCATTTT
abundance: -
v_gene: TRBV19
d_gene: TRBD1
j_gene: TRBJ1-5

CDR3aa: CASSQEVSGANVLTF
CDR3nt: TGTGCCAGCAGCCAAGAGGTTTCTGGGGCCAACGTCCTGACTTTC
abundance: once
v_gene: TRBV3-1
d_gene: -
j_gene: TRBJ2-6

CDR3aa: CASSYEESYNSPLHF
CDR3nt: TGTGCCAGCAGTTACGAGGAATCCTATAATTCACCCCTCCACTTT
abundance: few
v_gene: TRBV6-2/TRBV6-3
d_gene: -
j_gene: TRBJ1-6

CDR3aa: CASSFSQGGTEAFF
CDR3nt: TGCGCCAGCAGCTTTTCACAGGGTGGCACTGAAGCTTTCTTT
abundance: -
v_gene: TRBV5-1
d_gene: -
j_gene: TRBJ1-1

CDR3aa: CASRTLWKPDTEAFF
CDR3nt: TGTGCCAGCAGGACCCTATGGAAGCCGGACACTGAAGCTTTCTTT
abundance: -
v_gene: TRBV6-6
d_gene: -
j_gene: TRBJ1-1

CDR3aa: CASSMADSPLHF
CDR3nt: TGTGCCAGCAGTATGGCAGATTCACCCCTCCACTTT
abundance: few
v_gene: TRBV12-3/TRBV12-4
d_gene: -
j_gene: TRBJ1-6

CDR3aa: CASSYFRDKDYGYTF
CDR3nt: TGTGCCAGCAGTTACTTCCGGGACAAAGACTATGGCTACACCTTC
abundance: -
v_gene: TRBV6-2/TRBV6-3
d_gene: -
j_gene: TRBJ1-2

CDR3aa: CSARGTGGNTEAFF
CDR3nt: TGCAGTGCTAGGGGGACAGGGGGCAACACTGAAGCTTTCTTT
abundance: -
v_gene: TRBV20-1
d_gene: TRBD1
j_gene: TRBJ1-1

CDR3aa: CASLLVGGEAFF
CDR3nt: TGTGCCAGTCTCCTTGTGGGGGGTGAAGCTTTCTTT
abundance: -
v_gene: TRBV12-3/TRBV12-4
d_gene: -
j_gene: TRBJ1-1